At least ten counts were recorded for the clone carrying this T cell receptor (beta chain). Its antigen is currently unknown. This sample was included in a study of spatial heterogeneity in lung cancer. Time point specified: sample taken at primary tumor resection. CDR3 length: 14 residues. Deletions cut 1 base from V and 4 bases from J, with 14 bases between. Germline CDR1 reads DFQATT; CDR2 reads SNEGSKA (reference sequence). Findings of the study overall: One measure, the expanded intratumoral alpha and beta TCR count, tracked tumor mutation counts.

TCRdb itself ran the 5' RACE reads through MiXCR, one entry per CDR3 protein. The data show about 5,700 distinct CDR3 sequences, around a quarter seen once. Material: lung tumor tissue, obtained at surgery. V is TRBV20-1 and J is TRBJ2-7; D is possibly TRBD2 (5 bases). This receptor was obtained from a male donor with early-stage non-small cell lung cancer. For the CDR3, the DNA is TGCAGTGCTAGAGGGGAAGGGAGTGGGTACGAGCAGTACTTC. It codes for CSARGEGSGYEQYF.